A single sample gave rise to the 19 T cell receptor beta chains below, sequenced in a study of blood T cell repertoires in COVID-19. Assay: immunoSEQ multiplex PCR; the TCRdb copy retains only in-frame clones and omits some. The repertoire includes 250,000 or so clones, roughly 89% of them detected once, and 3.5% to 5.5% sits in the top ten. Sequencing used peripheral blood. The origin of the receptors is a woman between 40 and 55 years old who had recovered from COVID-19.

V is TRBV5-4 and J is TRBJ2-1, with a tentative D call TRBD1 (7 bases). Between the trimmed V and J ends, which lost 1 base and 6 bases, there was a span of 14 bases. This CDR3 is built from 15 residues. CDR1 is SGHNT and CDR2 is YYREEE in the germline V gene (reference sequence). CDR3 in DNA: TGTGCCAGCAGCTTGCTGACAGGGACTTTCAATGAGCAGTTCTTC. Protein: CASSLLTGTFNEQFF.

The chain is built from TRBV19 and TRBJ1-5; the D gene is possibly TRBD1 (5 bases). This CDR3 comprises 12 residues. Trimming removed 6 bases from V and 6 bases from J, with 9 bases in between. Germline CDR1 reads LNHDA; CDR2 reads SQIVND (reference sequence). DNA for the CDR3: TGTGCCAGTAGCCAGGGATTTCAGCCCCAGCATTTT. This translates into CASSQGFQPQHF.

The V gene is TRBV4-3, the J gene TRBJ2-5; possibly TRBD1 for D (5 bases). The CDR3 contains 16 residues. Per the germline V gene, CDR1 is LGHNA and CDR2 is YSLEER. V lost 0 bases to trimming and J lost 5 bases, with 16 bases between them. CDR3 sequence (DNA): TGCGCCAGCAGCCAAGATCAGGGCGTTGGATATGAGACCCAGTACTTC. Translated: CASSQDQGVGYETQYF.

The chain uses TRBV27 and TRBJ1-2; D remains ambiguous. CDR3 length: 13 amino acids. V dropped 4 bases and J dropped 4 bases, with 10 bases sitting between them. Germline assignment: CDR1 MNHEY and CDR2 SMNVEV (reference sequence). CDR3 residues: CASSYSGSYGYTF. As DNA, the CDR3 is TGTGCCAGCAGTTATAGTGGGAGCTATGGCTACACCTTC.

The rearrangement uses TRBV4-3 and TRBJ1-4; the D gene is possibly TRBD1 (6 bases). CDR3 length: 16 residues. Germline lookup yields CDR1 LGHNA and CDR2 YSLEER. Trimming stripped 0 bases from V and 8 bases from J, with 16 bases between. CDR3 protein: CASSQDFRQVGEKLFF. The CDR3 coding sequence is TGCGCCAGCAGCCAAGATTTCCGACAGGTGGGGGAAAAACTGTTTTTT.

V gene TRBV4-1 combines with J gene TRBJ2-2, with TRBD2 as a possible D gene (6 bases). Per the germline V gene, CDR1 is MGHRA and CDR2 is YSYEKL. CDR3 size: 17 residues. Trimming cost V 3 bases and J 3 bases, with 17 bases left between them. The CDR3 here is CASSHDDRDSYTGELFF. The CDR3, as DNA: TGCGCCAGCAGCCACGACGACCGGGACTCATACACCGGGGAGCTGTTTTTT.

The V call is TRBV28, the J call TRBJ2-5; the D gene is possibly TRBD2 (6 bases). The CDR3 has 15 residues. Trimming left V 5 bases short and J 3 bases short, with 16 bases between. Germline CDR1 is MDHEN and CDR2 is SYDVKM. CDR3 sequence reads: CASSGALTRKETQYF. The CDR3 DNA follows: TGTGCCAGCAGTGGAGCGCTGACTAGAAAAGAGACCCAGTACTTC.

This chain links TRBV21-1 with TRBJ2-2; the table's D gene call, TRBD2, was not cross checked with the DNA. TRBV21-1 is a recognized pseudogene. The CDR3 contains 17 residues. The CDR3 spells CASSTLRARAYTGELFF. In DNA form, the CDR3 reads TGTGCCAGCAGCACTCTGAGGGCCCGGGCTTACACCGGGGAGCTGTTTTTT.

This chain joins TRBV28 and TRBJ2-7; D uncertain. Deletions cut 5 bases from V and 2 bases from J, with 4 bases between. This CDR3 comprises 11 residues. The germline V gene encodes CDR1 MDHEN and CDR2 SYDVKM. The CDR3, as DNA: TGTGCCAGCAGTCCCGCCTACGAGCAGTACTTC. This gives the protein CASSPAYEQYF.

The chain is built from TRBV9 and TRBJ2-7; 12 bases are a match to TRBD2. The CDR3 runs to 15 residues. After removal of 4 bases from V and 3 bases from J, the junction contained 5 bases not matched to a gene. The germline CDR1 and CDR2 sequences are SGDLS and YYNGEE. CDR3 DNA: TGTGCCAGCAGCCCGACTAGCGGGGGACTCTACGAGCAGTACTTC. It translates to CASSPTSGGLYEQYF. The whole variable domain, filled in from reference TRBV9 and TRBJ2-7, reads DSGVTQTPKHLITATGQRVTLRCSPRSGDLSVYWYQQSLDQGLQFLIQYYNGEERAKGNILERFSAQQFPDLHSELNLSSLELGDSALYFCASSPTSGGLYEQYFGPGTRLTVT.

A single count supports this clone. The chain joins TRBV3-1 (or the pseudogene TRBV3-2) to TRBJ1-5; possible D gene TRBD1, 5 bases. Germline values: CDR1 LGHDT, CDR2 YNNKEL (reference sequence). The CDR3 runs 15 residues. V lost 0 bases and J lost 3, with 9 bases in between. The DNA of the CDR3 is TGTGCCAGCAGCCAAGAGGGACTTTCCAATCAGCCCCAGCATTTT. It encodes CASSQEGLSNQPQHF.

CDR3 region: CAWRLGGAIYF. CDR3 coding DNA: TGTGCCTGGAGATTAGGGGGGGCCATATATTTT. The chain combines TRBV30 with TRBJ1-3; D possibly corresponds to TRBD1 (6 bases). The CDR3 runs to 11 residues. The germline gives CDR1 GTSNPN, CDR2 SVGIG (reference sequence). Deletions cut 3 bases from V and 11 bases from J, with 11 bases between.

In DNA form, the CDR3 reads TGTGCCAGCAGCTTAGAGCGGGAAGAGACCCAGTACTTC. It is translated as CASSLEREETQYF. The chain recombines TRBV7-2 with TRBJ2-5; D is perhaps TRBD2 (6 bases). The CDR3 runs to 13 residues. Germline CDR1 SGHTA, CDR2 FQGNSA. Trimming left V 1 base short and J 3 bases short, with 6 bases between.

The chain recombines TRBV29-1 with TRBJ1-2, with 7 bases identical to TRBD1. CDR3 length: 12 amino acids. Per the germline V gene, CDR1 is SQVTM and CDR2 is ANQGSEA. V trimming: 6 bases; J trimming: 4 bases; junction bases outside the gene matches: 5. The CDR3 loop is CSVYRGGYGYTF. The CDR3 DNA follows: TGCAGCGTATACAGGGGAGGCTATGGCTACACCTTC.

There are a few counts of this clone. CDR3 nucleotide sequence: TGTGCCAGCAGCCCCACCCCGGGGACCGGGGAGCTGTTTTTT. It codes for CASSPTPGTGELFF. The V gene is TRBV7-9, the J gene TRBJ2-2, with D perhaps matching TRBD2 (5 bases). Looked up from germline, CDR1 is SEHNR and CDR2 is FQNEAQ (reference sequence). CDR3 length equals 14 residues. The germline V and J ends were trimmed by 5 bases and 5 bases, with 12 bases remaining between them. Looking up the rest from reference TRBV7-9 and TRBJ2-2 gives the full variable domain: DTGVSQNPRHKITKRGQNVTFRCDPISEHNRLYWYRQTLGQGPEFLTYFQNEAQLEKSRLLSDRFSAERPKGSFSTLEIQRTEQGDSAMYLCASSPTPGTGELFFGEGSRLTVL.

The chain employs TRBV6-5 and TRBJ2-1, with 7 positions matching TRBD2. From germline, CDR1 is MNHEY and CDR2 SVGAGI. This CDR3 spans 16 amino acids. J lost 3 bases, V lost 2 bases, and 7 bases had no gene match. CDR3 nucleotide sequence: TGTGCCAGCAGTTACGTTCGCGGGGACTACTACAATGAGCAGTTCTTC. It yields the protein CASSYVRGDYYNEQFF.

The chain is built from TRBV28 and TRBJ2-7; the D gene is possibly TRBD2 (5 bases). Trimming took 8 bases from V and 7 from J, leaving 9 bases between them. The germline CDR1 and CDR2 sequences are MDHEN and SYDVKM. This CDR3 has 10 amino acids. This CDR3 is CASYSGEQYF. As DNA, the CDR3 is TGTGCCAGCTACTCGGGGGAGCAGTACTTC. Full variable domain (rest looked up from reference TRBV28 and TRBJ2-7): DVKVTQSSRYLVKRTGEKVFLECVQDMDHENMFWYRQDPGLGLRLIYFSYDVKMKEKGDIPEGYSVSREKKERFSLILESASTNQTSMYLCASYSGEQYFGPGTRLTVT.

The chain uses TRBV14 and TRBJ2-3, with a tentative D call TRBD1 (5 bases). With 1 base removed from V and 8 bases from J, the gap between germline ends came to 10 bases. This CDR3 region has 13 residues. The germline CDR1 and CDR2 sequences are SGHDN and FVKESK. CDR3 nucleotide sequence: TGTGCCAGCAGCCAAGTCGACAGCCTTACGCAGTATTTT. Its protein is CASSQVDSLTQYF. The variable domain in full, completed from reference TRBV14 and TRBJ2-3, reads EAGVTQFPSHSVIEKGQTVTLRCDPISGHDNLYWYRRVMGKEIKFLLHFVKESKQDESGMPNNRFLAERTGGTYSTLKVQPAELEDSGVYFCASSQVDSLTQYFGPGTRLTVL.

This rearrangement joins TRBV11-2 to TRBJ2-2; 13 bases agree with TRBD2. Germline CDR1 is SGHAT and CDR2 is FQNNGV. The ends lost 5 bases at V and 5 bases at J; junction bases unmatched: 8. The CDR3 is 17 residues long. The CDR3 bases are TGTGCCAGCAGCAAAAGACGGACTAGCGGGGGAACCGGGGAGCTGTTTTTT. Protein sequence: CASSKRRTSGGTGELFF.